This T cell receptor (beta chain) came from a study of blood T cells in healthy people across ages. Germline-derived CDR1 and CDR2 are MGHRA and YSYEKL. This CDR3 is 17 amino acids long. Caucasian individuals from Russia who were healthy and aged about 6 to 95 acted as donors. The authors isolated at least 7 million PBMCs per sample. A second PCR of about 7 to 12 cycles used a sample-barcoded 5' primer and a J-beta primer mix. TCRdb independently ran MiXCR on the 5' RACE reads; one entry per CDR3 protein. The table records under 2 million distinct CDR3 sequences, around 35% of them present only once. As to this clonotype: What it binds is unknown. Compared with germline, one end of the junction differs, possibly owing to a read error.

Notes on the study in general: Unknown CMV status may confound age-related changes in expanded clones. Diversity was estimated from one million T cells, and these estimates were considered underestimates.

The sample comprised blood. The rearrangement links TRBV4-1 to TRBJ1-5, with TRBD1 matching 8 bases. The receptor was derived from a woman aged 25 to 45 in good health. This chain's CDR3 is CASNQGGTGYGNQPQHF. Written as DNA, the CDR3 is TGCGCCAGCAACCAAGGGGGGACAGGTTATGGCAATCAGCCCCAGCATTTT.